The clone carrying this TCR beta chain was recorded at least ten times. The V gene lost 4 bases and the J gene lost 5 bases, with 14 bases spanning the gap. Germline V lookup: CDR1 SQVTM, CDR2 ANQGSEA. This CDR3 spans 14 amino acids. The data derive from a study of T cells in Graves' hyperthyroidism and ophthalmopathy. Regions amplified from RNA transcripts were the TCR beta CDR3 regions. The HTBI set primed first-round TCR CDR3 RT-PCR. TCRdb reprocessed the multiplex PCR reads via MiXCR and lists one record per CDR3 protein. The profile shows more than 500,000 distinct CDR3 sequences, 14% to 15% of them singletons.

Sequenced input: blood. This receptor was identified in a middle-aged woman with Graves' ophthalmopathy. The chain recombines TRBV29-1 with TRBJ2-2; weak D call: TRBD2 (6 bases). As DNA, the CDR3 is TGCAGCGTTGCCGATGGAGGGGTAACCGGGGAGCTGTTTTTT. It specifies CSVADGGVTGELFF.